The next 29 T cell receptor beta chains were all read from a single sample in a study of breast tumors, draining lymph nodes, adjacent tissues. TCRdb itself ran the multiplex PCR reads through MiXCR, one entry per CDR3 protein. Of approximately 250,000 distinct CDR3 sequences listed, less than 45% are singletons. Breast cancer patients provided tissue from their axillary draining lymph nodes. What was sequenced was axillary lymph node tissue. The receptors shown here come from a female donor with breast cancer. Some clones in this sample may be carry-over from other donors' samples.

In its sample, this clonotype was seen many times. CDR3 in amino acids: CASSLAPGLNEQFF. For the CDR3, the DNA is TGTGCCAGCAGCTTAGCGCCTGGGCTGAATGAGCAGTTCTTC. The V and J genes are TRBV7-2 and TRBJ2-1, with D unclear. CDR1 and CDR2 from the germline V gene are SGHTA and FQGNSA. CDR3 length: 14 residues. With 0 bases removed from V and 7 bases from J, the gap between germline ends came to 10 bases.

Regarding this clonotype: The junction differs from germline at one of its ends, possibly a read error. The CDR3 loop is CASSLDPNTDAFF. The CDR3 DNA is TGCGCCAGCAGCTTGGACCCGAACACTGACGCTTTCTTT. The chain carries TRBV5-1 and TRBJ1-1; unclear D gene. This CDR3 spans 13 amino acids. Germline V lookup: CDR1 SGHRS, CDR2 YFSETQ.

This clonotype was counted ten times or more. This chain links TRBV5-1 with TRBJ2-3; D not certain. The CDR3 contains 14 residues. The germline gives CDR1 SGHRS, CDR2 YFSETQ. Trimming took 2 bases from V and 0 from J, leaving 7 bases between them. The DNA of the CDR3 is TGCGCCAGCAGCTTTGACGGGAGCACAGATACGCAGTATTTT. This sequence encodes CASSFDGSTDTQYF.

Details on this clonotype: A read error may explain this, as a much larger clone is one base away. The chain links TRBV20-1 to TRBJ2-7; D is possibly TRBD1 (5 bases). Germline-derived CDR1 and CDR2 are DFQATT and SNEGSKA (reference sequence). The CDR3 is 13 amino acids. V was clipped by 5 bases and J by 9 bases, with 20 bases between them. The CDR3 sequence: CSAGAAGLGAQYF. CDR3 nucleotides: TGCAGTGCTGGGGCCGCTGGGCTAGGAGCGCAGTACTTC.

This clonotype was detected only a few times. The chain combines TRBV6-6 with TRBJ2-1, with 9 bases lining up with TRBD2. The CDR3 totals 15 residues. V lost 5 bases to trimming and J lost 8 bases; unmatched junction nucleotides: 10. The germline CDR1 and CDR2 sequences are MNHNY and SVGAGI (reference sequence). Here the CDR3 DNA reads TGTGCCAGCAGTCACGCCCTAGCGGGAAATCATGAGCAGTTCTTC. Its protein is CASSHALAGNHEQFF.

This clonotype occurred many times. CDR3 in amino acids: CASSQVNYEQYF. The CDR3, as DNA: TGTGCCAGCAGCCAAGTCAACTACGAGCAGTACTTC. V is TRBV7-9 and J is TRBJ2-7; D call uncertain. This CDR3 has 12 amino acids. Trimming shortened V by 5 bases and J by 3 bases, and 8 bases separated the two germline ends. Germline V gene lookup returns CDR1 SEHNR and CDR2 FQNEAQ (reference sequence). Full variable domain (missing parts from reference TRBV7-9 and TRBJ2-7): DTGVSQNPRHKITKRGQNVTFRCDPISEHNRLYWYRQTLGQGPEFLTYFQNEAQLEKSRLLSDRFSAERPKGSFSTLEIQRTEQGDSAMYLCASSQVNYEQYFGPGTRLTVT.

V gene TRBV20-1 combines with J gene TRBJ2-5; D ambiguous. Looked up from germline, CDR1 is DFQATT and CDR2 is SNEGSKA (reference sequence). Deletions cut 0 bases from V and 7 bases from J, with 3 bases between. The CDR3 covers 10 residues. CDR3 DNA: TGCAGTGCTAGAGAGGGGACCCAGTACTTC. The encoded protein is CSAREGTQYF.

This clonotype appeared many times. In DNA, the CDR3 is TGTGCCAGCAGCCACAACAACAATGAGCAGTTCTTC. Encoded protein: CASSHNNNEQFF. The rearrangement joins TRBV7-9 to TRBJ2-1; D remains ambiguous. The CDR3 is made up of 12 amino acids. V shed 5 bases and J shed 5 bases, with 7 bases lying between them. Looked up from germline, CDR1 is SEHNR and CDR2 is FQNEAQ (reference sequence). The full variable domain, with the rest looked up from reference TRBV7-9 and TRBJ2-1, is DTGVSQNPRHKITKRGQNVTFRCDPISEHNRLYWYRQTLGQGPEFLTYFQNEAQLEKSRLLSDRFSAERPKGSFSTLEIQRTEQGDSAMYLCASSHNNNEQFFGPGTRLTVL.

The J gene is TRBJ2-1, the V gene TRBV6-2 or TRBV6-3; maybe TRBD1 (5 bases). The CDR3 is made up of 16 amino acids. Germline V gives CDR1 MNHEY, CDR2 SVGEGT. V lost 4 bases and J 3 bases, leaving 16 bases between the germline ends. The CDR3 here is CASSSQAADSYNEQFF. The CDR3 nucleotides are TGTGCCAGCAGTTCTCAGGCGGCTGACAGCTACAATGAGCAGTTCTTC.

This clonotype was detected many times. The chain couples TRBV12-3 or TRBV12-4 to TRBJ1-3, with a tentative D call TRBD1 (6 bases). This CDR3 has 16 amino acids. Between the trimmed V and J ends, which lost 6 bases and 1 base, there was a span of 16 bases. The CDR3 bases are TGTGCCAGCAGCCCTAGGAACAGGGCATCTGGAAACACCATATATTTT. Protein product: CASSPRNRASGNTIYF.

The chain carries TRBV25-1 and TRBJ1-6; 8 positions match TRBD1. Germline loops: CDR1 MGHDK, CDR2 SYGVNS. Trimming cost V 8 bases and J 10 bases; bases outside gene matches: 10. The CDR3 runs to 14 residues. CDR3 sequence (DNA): TGTGCCAGCCTTTCAGGACAGGGACACTCACCCCTCCACTTT. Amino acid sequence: CASLSGQGHSPLHF.

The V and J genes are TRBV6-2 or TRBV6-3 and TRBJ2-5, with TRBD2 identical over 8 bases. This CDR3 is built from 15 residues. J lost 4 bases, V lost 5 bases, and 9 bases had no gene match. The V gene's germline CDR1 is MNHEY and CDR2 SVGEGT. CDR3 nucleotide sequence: TGTGCCAGCAGTGTCGGGACTAGGAGCGGAGAGACCCAGTACTTC. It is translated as CASSVGTRSGETQYF.

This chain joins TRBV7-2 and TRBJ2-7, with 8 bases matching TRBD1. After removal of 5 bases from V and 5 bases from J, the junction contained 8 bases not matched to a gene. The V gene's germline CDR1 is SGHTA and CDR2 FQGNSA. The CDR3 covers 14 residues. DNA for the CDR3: TGTGCCAGCAGCGCCGGACAGGGATCACACGAGCAGTACTTC. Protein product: CASSAGQGSHEQYF.

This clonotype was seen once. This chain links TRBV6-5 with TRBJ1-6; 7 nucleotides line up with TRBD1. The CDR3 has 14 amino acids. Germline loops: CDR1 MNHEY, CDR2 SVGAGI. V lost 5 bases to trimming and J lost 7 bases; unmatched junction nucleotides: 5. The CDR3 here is CASSHGQVNSPLHF. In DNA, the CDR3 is TGTGCCAGCAGTCACGGACAGGTGAATTCACCCCTCCACTTT.

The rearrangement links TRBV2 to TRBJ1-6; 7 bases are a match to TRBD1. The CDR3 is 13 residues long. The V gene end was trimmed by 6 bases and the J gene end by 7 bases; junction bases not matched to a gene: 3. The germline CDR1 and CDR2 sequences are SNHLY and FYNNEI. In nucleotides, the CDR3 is TGTGCCAGCAGGGGGACAGCCAATTCACCCCTCCACTTT. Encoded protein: CASRGTANSPLHF.

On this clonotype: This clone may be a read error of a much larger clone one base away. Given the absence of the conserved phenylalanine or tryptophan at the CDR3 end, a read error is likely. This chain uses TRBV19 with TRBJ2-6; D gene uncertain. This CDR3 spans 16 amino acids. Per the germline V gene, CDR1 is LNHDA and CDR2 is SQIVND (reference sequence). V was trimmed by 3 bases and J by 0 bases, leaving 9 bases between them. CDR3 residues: CASSILQNSGANVLTS. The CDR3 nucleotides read TGTGCCAGTAGTATTCTACAGAACTCTGGGGCCAACGTCCTGACTTCC.

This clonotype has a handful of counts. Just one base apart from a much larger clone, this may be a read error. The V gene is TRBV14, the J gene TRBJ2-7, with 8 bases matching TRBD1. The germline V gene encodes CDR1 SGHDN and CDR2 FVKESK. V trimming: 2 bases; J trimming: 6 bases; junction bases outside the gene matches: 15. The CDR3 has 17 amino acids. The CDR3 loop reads CASSQMGQASSNSEQYF. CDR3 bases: TGTGCCAGCAGCCAAATGGGACAGGCATCCTCTAACTCCGAGCAGTACTTC. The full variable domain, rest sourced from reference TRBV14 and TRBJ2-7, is EAGVTQFPSHSVIEKGQTVTLRCDPISGHDNLYWYRRVMGKEIKFLLHFVKESKQDESGMPNNRFLAERTGGTYSTLKVQPAELEDSGVYFCASSQMGQASSNSEQYFGPGTRLTVT.

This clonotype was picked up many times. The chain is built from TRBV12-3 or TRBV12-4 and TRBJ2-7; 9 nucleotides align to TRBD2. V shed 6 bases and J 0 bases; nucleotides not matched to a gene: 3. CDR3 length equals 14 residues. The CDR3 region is CASSFSGSSYEQYF. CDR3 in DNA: TGTGCCAGCAGCTTTAGCGGGAGCTCCTACGAGCAGTACTTC.

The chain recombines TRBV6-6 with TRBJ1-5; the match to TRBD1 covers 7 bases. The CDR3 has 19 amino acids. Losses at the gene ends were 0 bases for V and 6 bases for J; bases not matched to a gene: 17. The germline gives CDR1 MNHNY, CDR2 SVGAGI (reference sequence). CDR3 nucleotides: TGTGCCAGCAGTTACTCTAGTGACTACCGACAGGGCTCGCGTCAGCCCCAGCATTTT. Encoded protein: CASSYSSDYRQGSRQPQHF.

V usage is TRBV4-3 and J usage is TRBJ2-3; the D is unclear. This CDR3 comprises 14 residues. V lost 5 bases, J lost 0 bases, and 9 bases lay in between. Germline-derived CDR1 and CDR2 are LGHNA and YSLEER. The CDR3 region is CASSLEPSTDTQYF. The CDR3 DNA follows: TGCGCCAGCAGCTTGGAACCTAGCACAGATACGCAGTATTTT.

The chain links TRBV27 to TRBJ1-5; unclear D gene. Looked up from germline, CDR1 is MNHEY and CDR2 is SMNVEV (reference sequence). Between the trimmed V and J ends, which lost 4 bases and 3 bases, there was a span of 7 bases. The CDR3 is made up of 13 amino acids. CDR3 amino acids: CASSSQYNQPQHF. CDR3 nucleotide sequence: TGTGCCAGCAGTTCACAGTACAATCAGCCCCAGCATTTT.

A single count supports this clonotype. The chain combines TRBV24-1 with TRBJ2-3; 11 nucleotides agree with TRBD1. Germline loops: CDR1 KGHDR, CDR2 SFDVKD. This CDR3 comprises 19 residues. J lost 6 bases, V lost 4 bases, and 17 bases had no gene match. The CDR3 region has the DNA TGTGCCACCAGTGACGAGGGAATCCTCGGGACAGGGGGGAGTGATACGCAGTATTTT. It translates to CATSDEGILGTGGSDTQYF.

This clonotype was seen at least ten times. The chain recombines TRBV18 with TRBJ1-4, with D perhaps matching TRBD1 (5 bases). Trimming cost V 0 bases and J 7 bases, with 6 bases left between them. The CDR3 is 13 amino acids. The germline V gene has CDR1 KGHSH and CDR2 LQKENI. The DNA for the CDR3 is TGTGCCAGCTCACCACCGGACACTGAAAAACTGTTTTTT. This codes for CASSPPDTEKLFF.

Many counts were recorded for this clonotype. Written as DNA, the CDR3 is TGTGCCAGCAGCTTCCAGGGATACGAGCAGTACTTC. Residues: CASSFQGYEQYF. The rearrangement uses TRBV5-4 and TRBJ2-7; a possible D gene is TRBD1 (5 bases). Germline-derived CDR1 and CDR2 are SGHNT and YYREEE (reference sequence). The CDR3 extends over 12 amino acids. Trimming took off 2 bases at V and 4 bases at J, with 7 bases between the two ends.

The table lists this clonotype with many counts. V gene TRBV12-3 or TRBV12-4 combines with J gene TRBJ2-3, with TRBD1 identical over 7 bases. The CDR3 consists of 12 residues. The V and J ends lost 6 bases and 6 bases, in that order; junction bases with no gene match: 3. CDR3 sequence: CASSPDRDTQYF. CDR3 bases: TGTGCCAGCAGCCCGGACAGGGATACGCAGTATTTT.

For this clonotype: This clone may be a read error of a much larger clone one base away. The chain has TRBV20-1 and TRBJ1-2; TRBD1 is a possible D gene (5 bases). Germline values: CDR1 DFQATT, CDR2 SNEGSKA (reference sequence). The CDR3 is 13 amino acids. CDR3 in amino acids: CSARDTGTYAYTF. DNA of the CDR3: TGCAGTGCTAGAGACACCGGGACTTATGCCTACACCTTC.

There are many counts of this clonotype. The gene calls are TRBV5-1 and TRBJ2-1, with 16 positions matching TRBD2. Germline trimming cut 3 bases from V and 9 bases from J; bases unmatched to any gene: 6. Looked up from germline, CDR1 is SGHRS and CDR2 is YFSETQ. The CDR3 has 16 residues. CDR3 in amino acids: CASSYGTSGGAGEQFF. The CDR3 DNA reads TGCGCCAGCAGCTACGGGACTAGCGGGGGGGCGGGTGAGCAGTTCTTC.

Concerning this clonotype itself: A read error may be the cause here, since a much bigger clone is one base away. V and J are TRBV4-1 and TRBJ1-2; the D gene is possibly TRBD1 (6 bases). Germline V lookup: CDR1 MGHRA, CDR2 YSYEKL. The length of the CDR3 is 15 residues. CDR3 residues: CASSHTSDSLYGYPF. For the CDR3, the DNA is TGCGCCAGCAGCCACACCTCGGACAGTTTATATGGCTACCCCTTC.

CDR3 DNA sequence: TGCAGTGCCGCCGAGGGCCCTGGCACAGATACGCAGTATTTT. The encoded protein is CSAAEGPGTDTQYF. V gene TRBV20-1 combines with J gene TRBJ2-3; TRBD2 might be the D (5 bases). Per germline, CDR1 DFQATT and CDR2 SNEGSKA (reference sequence). This CDR3 has 14 amino acids. V lost 6 bases and J lost 1, with 14 bases in between.